Included here is one TCR beta chain sequence, with context. This sample is part of a study of OX40 agonist ivuxolimab in advanced cancers. V was clipped by 4 bases and J by 2 bases, with 11 bases between them. This CDR3 has 14 amino acids. Germline CDR1 ENHRY, CDR2 SYGVKD. The repertoire was sequenced with immunoSEQ multiplex PCR; TCRdb's copy has only in-frame clones and lacks some. The sample includes some 87,000 clones, about 90% seen only once; the top ten take around 1.5%. This sequence joins TRBV10-3 and TRBJ1-2; D perhaps matches TRBD1 (6 bases). This clonotype originated in an adult with an advanced solid tumor such as melanoma, head and neck, liver or kidney cancer. The sequencing here drew on CD4+ or CD8+ T cells sorted from blood, taken in a trial of the OX40 agonist ivuxolimab. The CDR3 reads CAISGSGQNYGYTF. The CDR3 nucleotides are TGTGCCATCAGTGGTTCAGGACAGAACTATGGCTACACCTTC.